Listed below are T cell receptor beta chains from one sample, sequenced in a study of T-cell memory formation after mild COVID-19. TCRdb re-derived calls from the 5' RACE reads in MiXCR, one entry per CDR3 protein. Of 58,000 or so distinct CDR3 sequences in the sample, 28% were seen once. Material for sequencing was PBMCs or a T cell subset sorted from them (not recorded which). These receptors came from a man in his late teens or twenties who had mild COVID-19 (a few samples of this study predate the infection). Cell type and time point are not known. Each CDR3 is given with its conserved first and last residue. The D gene is left open where the match is weak. A clone size is listed for some rows: how often the clone was seen (once, few, many), or a class if it is expanded.

TRBJ2-5 | NA | TRBD1 | TRBV23-1 | TGCGCCAGCAGTCAAAATTACAGGGGTCCCGTTCACGGCCAAGAGACCCAGTACTTC | CASSQNYRGPVHGQETQYF
TRBJ2-3 | NA | TRBD1 | TRBV10-3 | TGTGCCATCAGTGAGGGACAGGGGAGCACAGATACGCAGTATTTT | CAISEGQGSTDTQYF
TRBJ1-1 | few | TRBD1 | TRBV5-1 | TGCGCCAGCAGCTCGGAGGACAGGGCCGACACTGAAGCTTTCTTT | CASSSEDRADTEAFF
TRBJ2-5 | NA | TRBD1 | TRBV27 | TGTGCCAGCTCCCCGGGGGCGGACAGGGGTGAGACCCAGTACTTC | CASSPGADRGETQYF
TRBJ2-1 | once | TRBD2 | TRBV12-3/TRBV12-4 | TGTGCCAGCACCGGGGGACTAGCGGGCCCCAATGAGCAGTTCTTC | CASTGGLAGPNEQFF
TRBJ1-5 | many | NA | TRBV3-1 | TGTGCCAGCAGCCAATCCTCCGGGTCTCGAAATAAGCCCCAGCATTTT | CASSQSSGSRNKPQHF
TRBJ2-2 | NA | NA | TRBV12-3/TRBV12-4 | TGTGCCAGCGCCCCCACGGGTAGGGCTGACGGGGAGCTGTTTTTT | CASAPTGRADGELFF
TRBJ2-5 | NA | NA | TRBV6-4 | TGTGCCAGCAGTGACTCCGGGCCGCCAGGGCCTGGGGGGAAAGAGACCCAGTACTTC | CASSDSGPPGPGGKETQYF
TRBJ1-2 | few | NA | TRBV9 | TGTGCCAGCAGCGTAGGGGTTGGCGGCTACACCTTC | CASSVGVGGYTF
TRBJ2-3 | NA | NA | TRBV9 | TGTGCCAGCAGCGTAGGTGGCTTCCTCACAGATACGCAGTATTTT | CASSVGGFLTDTQYF
TRBJ2-7 | few | NA | TRBV20-1 | TGCAGTGCTAGAGCCCAGTCGGCGAAATACGAGCAGTACTTC | CSARAQSAKYEQYF
TRBJ2-3 | few | TRBD2 | TRBV6-6 | TGTGCCAGCAGTTACTCTGGACTAGCGGGGGGGCACACAGATACGCAGTATTTT | CASSYSGLAGGHTDTQYF
TRBJ2-6 | NA | NA | TRBV2 | TGTGCCAGCAGTGAATGGGGGGGGGCCAACGTCCTGACTTTC | CASSEWGGANVLTF
TRBJ2-7 | NA | NA | TRBV7-9 | TGTGCCAGCAGTGGTCCCGGCAGGACCTACGAGCAGTACTTC | CASSGPGRTYEQYF
TRBJ2-3 | NA | TRBD1 | TRBV7-2 | TGTGCCAGCAGCCCAAGGCGTTTACCGGGACAGGGGGCTATAGATACGCAGTATTTT | CASSPRRLPGQGAIDTQYF
TRBJ2-2 | few | NA | TRBV28 | TGTGCCAGCAGCAAGGGGGGAAGTCTCACCGGGGAGCTGTTTTTT | CASSKGGSLTGELFF
TRBJ2-1 | few | TRBD2 | TRBV7-2 | TGTGCCAGCAGCCCCGCCGCTAGCGGGGGGGGTGAGCAGTTCTTC | CASSPAASGGGEQFF
TRBJ2-5 | NA | TRBD2 | TRBV6-2/TRBV6-3 | TGTGCCAGCAGTTACAGAGGTCTAGCGGGGAGCGAGACCCAGTACTTC | CASSYRGLAGSETQYF
TRBJ2-3 | few | NA | TRBV9 | TGTGCCAGCAGCGCCCCTTTATTCGGACCGGGGACAGATACGCAGTATTTT | CASSAPLFGPGTDTQYF
TRBJ2-2 | NA | NA | TRBV3-1 | TGTGCCAGCAGCTTTGGGACTTACACCGGGGAGCTGTTTTTT | CASSFGTYTGELFF
TRBJ2-1 | few | TRBD1 | TRBV15 | TGTGCCACCAGCAGAGAGGGCCTCCGGGACAGGGTCTACAATGAGCAGTTCTTC | CATSREGLRDRVYNEQFF
TRBJ2-7 | few | TRBD2 | TRBV7-9 | TGTGCCAGCAGCTTAACAGCTAGCGGGGACTACTACGAGCAGTACTTC | CASSLTASGDYYEQYF
TRBJ2-1 | NA | NA | TRBV7-2 | TGTGCCAGCAGCTTCGTTAGTTTTGAGCAGTTCTTC | CASSFVSFEQFF
TRBJ2-7 | NA | TRBD1 | TRBV7-2 | TGTGCCAGCAGCGCCCGGGACAGGGGGCCGGGCGAGCAGTACTTC | CASSARDRGPGEQYF
TRBJ2-1 | few | TRBD2 | TRBV10-3 | TGTGCCACCCTCGGGACTAGCGGTTACAATGAGCAGTTCTTC | CATLGTSGYNEQFF
TRBJ2-1 | few | TRBD1 | TRBV11-3 | TGTGCCAGCAGCTCCCTCGGACAGGGGGTGAGGAATGAGCAGTTCTTC | CASSSLGQGVRNEQFF
TRBJ1-2 | few | TRBD1 | TRBV12-3/TRBV12-4 | TGTGCCAGCAGCCACCAGGGGGCTGCCAACTATGGCTACACCTTC | CASSHQGAANYGYTF
TRBJ2-1 | few | TRBD2 | TRBV4-3 | TGCGCCAGCAGCGGCGGGCGGGGGGGCCGGAATGAGCAGTTCTTC | CASSGGRGGRNEQFF
TRBJ1-2 | few | NA | TRBV20-1 | TGCAGTGCTAGTCGGCAGGCTCCCGGCTACACCTTC | CSASRQAPGYTF
TRBJ2-1 | NA | NA | TRBV20-1 | TGCAGTGCCACCCCCAGGAATTACAATGAGCAGTTCTTC | CSATPRNYNEQFF
TRBJ2-1 | NA | NA | TRBV4-1 | TGCGCCAGCAGCCAACGGTACGCCGAGGGCAATGAGCAGTTCTTC | CASSQRYAEGNEQFF
TRBJ2-5 | few | NA | TRBV4-1 | TGCGCCAGCAGCCAGCCCGGCCAAAGGTTGAACCAGTACTTC | CASSQPGQRLNQYF
TRBJ2-3 | NA | TRBD2 | TRBV5-1 | TGCGCCAGCAGCTTGGCCGGGCGGGGGAGCACAGATACGCAGTATTTT | CASSLAGRGSTDTQYF
TRBJ1-5 | NA | NA | TRBV6-5 | TGTGCCAGCAGTTTGGGGGGGGGGCCCTCTCAGCCCCAGCATTTT | CASSLGGGPSQPQHF
TRBJ1-2 | NA | NA | TRBV20-1 | TGCAGTGCTAGAGACCTGACAGCCCTCTATACGATCACCTTC | CSARDLTALYTITF
TRBJ2-7 | NA | TRBD1 | TRBV27 | TGTGCCAGCACTCTGCTCCCGGGACAGAGCTCCTACGAGCAGTACTTC | CASTLLPGQSSYEQYF
TRBJ1-2 | NA | NA | TRBV29-1 | TGCAGCGTTGAAGATCGGCGGGGCGTCAAGGGCTACACCTTC | CSVEDRRGVKGYTF
TRBJ2-3 | NA | NA | TRBV5-1 | TGCGCCAGCAGCTCCCTGGGGGGGGGCTACGCAACGCAGTATTTT | CASSSLGGGYATQYF
TRBJ1-2 | NA | TRBD1 | TRBV7-9 | TGTGCCAGCAGCCCCCGGACAGGGACTAACTATGGCTACACCTTC | CASSPRTGTNYGYTF
TRBJ2-7 | few | TRBD2 | TRBV9 | TGTGCCAGCAGCGCGGGAGGGAGGGGCGAGCAGTACTTC | CASSAGGRGEQYF
TRBJ2-7 | NA | NA | TRBV4-1 | TGCGCCAGCAGCCAAGGGACACACGCTGGCGAGCAGTACTTC | CASSQGTHAGEQYF
TRBJ1-1 | many | NA | TRBV11-2 | TGTGCCAGCAGCTTCAAGGGGCGGGTTGAAGCTTTCTTT | CASSFKGRVEAFF
TRBJ1-5 | few | NA | TRBV9 | TGTGCCAGCAGCGTAGGTGGTAGGGGGGATCAGCCCCAGCATTTT | CASSVGGRGDQPQHF
TRBJ2-5 | NA | NA | TRBV5-4 | TGTGCCAGCAGCTTGGGGACACTTATTTACTTC | CASSLGTLIYF
TRBJ2-2 | NA | TRBD1 | TRBV12-3/TRBV12-4 | TGTGCCAGCAGTTTGGGACAGGGAGCGTACACCGGGGAGCTGTTTTTT | CASSLGQGAYTGELFF
TRBJ1-1 | NA | TRBD1 | TRBV6-2/TRBV6-3 | TGTGCCAGCAGACTCACAGGGGGGAACACTGAAGCTTTCTTT | CASRLTGGNTEAFF
TRBJ2-5 | few | NA | TRBV4-1 | TGCGCCAGCAGCCCGCGAGACGCGCAGGAGACCCAGTACTTC | CASSPRDAQETQYF
TRBJ2-1 | few | NA | TRBV7-6 | TGTGCCAGCAGCAGCACAGGGAACAATGAGCAGTTCTTC | CASSSTGNNEQFF